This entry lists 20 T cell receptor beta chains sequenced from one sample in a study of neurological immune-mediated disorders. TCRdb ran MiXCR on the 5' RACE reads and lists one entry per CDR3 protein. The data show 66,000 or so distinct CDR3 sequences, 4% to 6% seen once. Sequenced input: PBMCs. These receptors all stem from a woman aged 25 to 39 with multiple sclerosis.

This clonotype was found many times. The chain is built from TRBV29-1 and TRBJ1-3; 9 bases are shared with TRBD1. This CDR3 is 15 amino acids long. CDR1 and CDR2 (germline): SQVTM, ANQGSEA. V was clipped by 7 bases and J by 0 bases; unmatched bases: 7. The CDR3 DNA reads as TGCAGCGCAGACGACAGGGGGTCCTCTGGAAACACCATATATTTT. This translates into CSADDRGSSGNTIYF.

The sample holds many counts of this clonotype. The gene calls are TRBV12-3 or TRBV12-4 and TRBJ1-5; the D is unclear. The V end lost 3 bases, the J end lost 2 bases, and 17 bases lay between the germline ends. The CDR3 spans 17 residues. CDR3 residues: CASSFGQHKGGNQPQHF. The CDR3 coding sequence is TGTGCCAGCAGTTTCGGGCAGCACAAGGGTGGCAATCAGCCCCAGCATTTT.

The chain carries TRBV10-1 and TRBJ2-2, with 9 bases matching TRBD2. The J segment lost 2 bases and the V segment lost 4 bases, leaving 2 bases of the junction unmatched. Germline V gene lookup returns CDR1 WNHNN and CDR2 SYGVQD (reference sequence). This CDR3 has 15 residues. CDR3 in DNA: TGCGCCAGCAGTGTAGCGGGGGCCAACACCGGGGAGCTGTTTTTT. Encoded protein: CASSVAGANTGELFF.

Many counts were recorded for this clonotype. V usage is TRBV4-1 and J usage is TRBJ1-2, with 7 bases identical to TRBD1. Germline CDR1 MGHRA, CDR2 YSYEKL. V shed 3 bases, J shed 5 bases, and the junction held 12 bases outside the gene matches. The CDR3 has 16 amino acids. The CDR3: CASSQEGATASYGYTF. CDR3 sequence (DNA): TGCGCCAGCAGCCAGGAGGGGGCGACAGCCTCTTATGGCTACACCTTC.

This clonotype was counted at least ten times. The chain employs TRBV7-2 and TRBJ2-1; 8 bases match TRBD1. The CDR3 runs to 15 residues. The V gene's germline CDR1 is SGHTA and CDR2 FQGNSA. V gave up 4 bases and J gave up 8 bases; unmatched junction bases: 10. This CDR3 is CASSSRGRNFDEQFF. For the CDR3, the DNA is TGTGCCAGCAGCTCCAGGGGGCGGAACTTCGATGAGCAGTTCTTC.

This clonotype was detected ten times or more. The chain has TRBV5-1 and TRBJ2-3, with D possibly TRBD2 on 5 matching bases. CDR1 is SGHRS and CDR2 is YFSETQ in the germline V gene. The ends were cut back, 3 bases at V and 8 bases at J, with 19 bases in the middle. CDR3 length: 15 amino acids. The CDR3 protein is CASSYNLDGRGTQYF. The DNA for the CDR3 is TGCGCCAGCAGCTACAACCTAGACGGCCGGGGTACGCAGTATTTT.

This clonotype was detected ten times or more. The CDR3 DNA reads as TGCAGTGCTTCCCTGGGACTACACCAAGAGACCCAGTACTTC. Amino acid sequence: CSASLGLHQETQYF. This rearrangement joins TRBV20-1 to TRBJ2-5; 7 bases agree with TRBD2. Per germline, CDR1 DFQATT and CDR2 SNEGSKA (reference sequence). With V trimmed by 5 bases and J by 0 bases, 6 bases remained unmatched. CDR3 length: 14 amino acids.

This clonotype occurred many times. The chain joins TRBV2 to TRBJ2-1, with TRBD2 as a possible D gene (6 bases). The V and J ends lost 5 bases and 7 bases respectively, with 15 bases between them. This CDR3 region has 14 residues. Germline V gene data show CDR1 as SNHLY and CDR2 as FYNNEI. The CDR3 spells CASSPLSGVNEQFF. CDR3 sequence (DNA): TGTGCCAGCAGTCCACTCTCGGGGGTTAATGAGCAGTTCTTC.

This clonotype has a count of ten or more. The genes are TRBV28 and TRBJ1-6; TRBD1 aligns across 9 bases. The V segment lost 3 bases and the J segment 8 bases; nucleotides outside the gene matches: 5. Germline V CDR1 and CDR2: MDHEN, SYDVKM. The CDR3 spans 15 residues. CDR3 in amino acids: CASSLPTGGDSPLHF. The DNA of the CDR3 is TGTGCCAGCAGTTTGCCCACAGGGGGCGATTCACCCCTCCACTTT.

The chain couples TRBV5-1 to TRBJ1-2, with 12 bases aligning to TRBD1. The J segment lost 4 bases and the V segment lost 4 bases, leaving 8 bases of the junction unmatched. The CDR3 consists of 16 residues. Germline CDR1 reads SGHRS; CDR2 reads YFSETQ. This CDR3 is CASSQGQGAESYGYTF. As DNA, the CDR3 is TGCGCCAGCAGCCAGGGACAGGGGGCGGAGAGCTATGGCTACACCTTC. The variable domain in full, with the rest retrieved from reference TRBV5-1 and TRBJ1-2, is KAGVTQTPRYLIKTRGQQVTLSCSPISGHRSVSWYQQTPGQGLQFLFEYFSETQRNKGNFPGRFSGRQFSNSRSEMNVSTLELGDSALYLCASSQGQGAESYGYTFGSGTRLTVV.

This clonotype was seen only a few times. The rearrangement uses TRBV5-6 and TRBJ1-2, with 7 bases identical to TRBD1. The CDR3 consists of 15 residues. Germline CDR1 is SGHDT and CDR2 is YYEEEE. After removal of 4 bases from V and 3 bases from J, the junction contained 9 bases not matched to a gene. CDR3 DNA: TGTGCCAGCAGCAACTACCGGGACAGAGACTATGGCTACACCTTC. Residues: CASSNYRDRDYGYTF.

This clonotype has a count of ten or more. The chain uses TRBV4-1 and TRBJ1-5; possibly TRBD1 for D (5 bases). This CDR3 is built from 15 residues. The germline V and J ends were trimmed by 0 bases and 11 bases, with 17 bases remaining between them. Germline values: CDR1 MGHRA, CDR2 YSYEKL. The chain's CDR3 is CASSQDSGLQWTQHF. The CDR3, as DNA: TGCGCCAGCAGCCAAGATTCAGGGCTCCAATGGACCCAGCATTTT.

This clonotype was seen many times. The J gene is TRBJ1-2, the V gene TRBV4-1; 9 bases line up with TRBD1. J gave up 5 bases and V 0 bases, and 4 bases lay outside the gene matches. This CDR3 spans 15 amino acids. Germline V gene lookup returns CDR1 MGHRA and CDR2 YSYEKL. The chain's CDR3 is CASSQETGGEYGYTF. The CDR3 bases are TGCGCCAGCAGCCAAGAGACAGGGGGGGAGTATGGCTACACCTTC.

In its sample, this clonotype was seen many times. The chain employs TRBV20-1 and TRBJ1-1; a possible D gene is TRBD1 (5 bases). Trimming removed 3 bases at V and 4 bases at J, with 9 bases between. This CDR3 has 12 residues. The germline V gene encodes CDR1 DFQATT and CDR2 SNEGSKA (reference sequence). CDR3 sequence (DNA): TGCAGTGCTAGTATGGGGACCACTGAAGCTTTCTTT. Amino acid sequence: CSASMGTTEAFF.

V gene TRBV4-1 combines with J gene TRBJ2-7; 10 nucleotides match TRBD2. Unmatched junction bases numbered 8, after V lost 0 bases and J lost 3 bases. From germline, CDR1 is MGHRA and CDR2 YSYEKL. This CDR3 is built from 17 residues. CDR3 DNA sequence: TGCGCCAGCAGCCAAGAACAGCGGGGGGGCCGGGTCTACGAGCAGTACTTC. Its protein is CASSQEQRGGRVYEQYF.

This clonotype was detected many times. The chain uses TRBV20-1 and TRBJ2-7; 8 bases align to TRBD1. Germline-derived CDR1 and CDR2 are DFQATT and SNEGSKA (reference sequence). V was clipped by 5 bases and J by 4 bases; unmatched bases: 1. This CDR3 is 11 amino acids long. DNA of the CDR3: TGCAGTGCTGACAGGGGTTACGAGCAGTACTTC. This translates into CSADRGYEQYF.

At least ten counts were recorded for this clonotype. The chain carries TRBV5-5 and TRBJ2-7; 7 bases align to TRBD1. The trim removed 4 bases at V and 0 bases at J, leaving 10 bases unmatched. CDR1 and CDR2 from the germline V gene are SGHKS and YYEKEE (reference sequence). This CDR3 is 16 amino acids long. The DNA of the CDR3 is TGTGCCAGCAGCCCGGAACAGGGGTGGGGCTCCTACGAGCAGTACTTC. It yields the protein CASSPEQGWGSYEQYF.

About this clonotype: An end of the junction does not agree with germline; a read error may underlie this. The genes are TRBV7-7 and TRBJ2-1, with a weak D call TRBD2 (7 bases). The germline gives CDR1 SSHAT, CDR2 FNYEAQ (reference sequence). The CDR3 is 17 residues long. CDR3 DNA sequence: TGTGCTAGCAGCTTACAGGGCGGGGGAAGCTCCTACAATGAGCAGTTCTTC. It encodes CASSLQGGGSSYNEQFF.

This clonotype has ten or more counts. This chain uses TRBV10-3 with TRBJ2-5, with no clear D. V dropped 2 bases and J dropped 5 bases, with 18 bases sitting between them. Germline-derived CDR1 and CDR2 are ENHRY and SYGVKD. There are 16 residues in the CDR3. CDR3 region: CAISEALGLGQETQYF. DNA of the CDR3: TGTGCCATCAGTGAGGCCTTGGGCCTAGGCCAGGAGACCCAGTACTTC.

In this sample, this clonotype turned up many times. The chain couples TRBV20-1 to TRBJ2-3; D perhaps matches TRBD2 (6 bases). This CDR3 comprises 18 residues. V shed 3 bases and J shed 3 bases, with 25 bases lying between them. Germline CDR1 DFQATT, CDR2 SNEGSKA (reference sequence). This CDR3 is CSARNRDFLNRGTDTQYF. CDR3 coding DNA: TGCAGTGCTAGGAACCGGGACTTCCTTAACCGGGGAACAGATACGCAGTATTTT.